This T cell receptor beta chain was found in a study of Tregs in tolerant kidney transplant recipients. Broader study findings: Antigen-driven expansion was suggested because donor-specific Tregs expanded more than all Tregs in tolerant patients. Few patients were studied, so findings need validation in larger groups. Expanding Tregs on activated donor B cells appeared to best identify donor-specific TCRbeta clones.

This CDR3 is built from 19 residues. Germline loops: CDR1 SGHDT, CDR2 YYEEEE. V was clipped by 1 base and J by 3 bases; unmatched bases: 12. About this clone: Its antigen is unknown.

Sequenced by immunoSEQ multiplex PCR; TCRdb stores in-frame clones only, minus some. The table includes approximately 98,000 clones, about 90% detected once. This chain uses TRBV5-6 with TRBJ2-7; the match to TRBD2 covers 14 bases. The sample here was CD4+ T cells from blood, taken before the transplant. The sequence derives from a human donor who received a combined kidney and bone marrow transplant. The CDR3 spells CASSLTIGTSGRSVYEQYF. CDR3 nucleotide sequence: TGTGCCAGCAGCTTGACTATCGGGACTAGCGGGAGATCCGTCTACGAGCAGTACTTC.